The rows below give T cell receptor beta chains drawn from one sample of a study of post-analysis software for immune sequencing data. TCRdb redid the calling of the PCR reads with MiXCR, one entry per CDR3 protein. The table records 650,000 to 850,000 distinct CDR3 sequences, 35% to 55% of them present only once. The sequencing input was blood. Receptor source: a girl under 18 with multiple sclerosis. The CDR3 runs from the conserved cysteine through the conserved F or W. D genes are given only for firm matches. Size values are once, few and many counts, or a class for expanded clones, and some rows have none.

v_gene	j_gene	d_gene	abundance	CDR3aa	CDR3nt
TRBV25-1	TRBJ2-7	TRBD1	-	CASSDNRGGSYNEQYF	TGTGCCAGCAGTGACAACAGGGGTGGGTCCTACAATGAGCAGTACTTC
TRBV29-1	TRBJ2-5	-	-	CSVELGPETQYF	TGCAGCGTTGAACTAGGCCCCGAGACCCAGTACTTC
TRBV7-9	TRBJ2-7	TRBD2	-	CAGSGTPVLYEQYF	TGTGCCGGCAGCGGGACCCCAGTCCTCTACGAGCAGTACTTC
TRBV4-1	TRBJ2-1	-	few	CASSQVADHNEQFF	TGCGCCAGCAGCCAAGTCGCTGACCACAATGAGCAGTTCTTC
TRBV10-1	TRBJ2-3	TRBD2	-	CASSEGLAGVTDTQYF	TGCGCCAGCAGTGAGGGACTAGCGGGAGTCACAGATACGCAGTATTTT
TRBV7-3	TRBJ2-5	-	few	CASSAAGETQYF	TGTGCCAGCAGCGCGGCAGGAGAGACCCAGTACTTC
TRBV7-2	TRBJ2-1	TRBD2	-	CASSLELGLAGGHEQFF	TGTGCCAGCAGCTTAGAGCTCGGACTAGCGGGAGGGCATGAGCAGTTCTTC
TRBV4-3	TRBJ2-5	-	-	CASSQGTRVSKYF	TGCGCCAGCAGCCAAGGGACAAGGGTTTCAAAGTACTTC
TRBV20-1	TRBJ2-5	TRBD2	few	CSASAGTNLGETQYF	TGCAGTGCTAGCGCGGGGACTAACCTCGGGGAGACCCAGTACTTC
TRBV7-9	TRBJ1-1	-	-	CASSLEGINTEAFF	TGTGCCAGCAGCTTAGAGGGGATTAACACTGAAGCTTTCTTT
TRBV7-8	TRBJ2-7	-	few	CASSLAGSHEQYF	TGTGCCAGCAGCTTAGCCGGGAGCCACGAGCAGTACTTC
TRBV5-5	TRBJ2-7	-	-	CASSLGSIFLGEQYF	TGTGCCAGCAGCTTGGGGAGCATCTTTTTGGGCGAGCAGTACTTC
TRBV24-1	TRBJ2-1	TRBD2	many	CATSDTGLAAYNEQFF	TGTGCCACCAGTGATACGGGACTAGCGGCCTACAATGAGCAGTTCTTC
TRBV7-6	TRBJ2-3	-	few	CASSFVGSSTDTQYF	TGTGCCAGCAGCTTTGTGGGCAGCAGCACAGATACGCAGTATTTT
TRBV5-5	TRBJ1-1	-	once	CASSLTGKTTEAFF	TGTGCCAGCAGCTTGACAGGGAAAACGACTGAAGCTTTCTTT
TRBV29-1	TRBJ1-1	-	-	CSTGDSGNTEAFF	TGCAGCACGGGAGACAGTGGGAACACTGAAGCTTTCTTT
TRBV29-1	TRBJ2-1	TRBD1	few	CSVDRQGVEYNEQFF	TGCAGCGTTGACAGACAGGGGGTGGAGTACAATGAGCAGTTCTTC
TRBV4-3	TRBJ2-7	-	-	CASSQNPIGLASSYEQYF	TGCGCCAGCAGCCAAAACCCCATCGGGCTAGCAAGCTCCTACGAGCAGTACTTC
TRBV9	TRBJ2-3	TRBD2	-	CASSVASGAQYF	TGTGCCAGCAGCGTAGCGAGCGGGGCGCAGTATTTT
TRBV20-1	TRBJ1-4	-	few	CSARDGGGSNEKLFF	TGCAGTGCTAGGGATGGAGGAGGATCTAATGAAAAACTGTTTTTT
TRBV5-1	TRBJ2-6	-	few	CASSSSDTLAGANVLTF	TGCGCCAGCAGCTCCTCAGACACACTGGCAGGGGCCAACGTCCTGACTTTC
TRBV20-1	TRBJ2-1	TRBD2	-	CSARSPSGSFYNEQFF	TGCAGTGCTAGGTCCCCCAGCGGGAGTTTCTACAATGAGCAGTTCTTC
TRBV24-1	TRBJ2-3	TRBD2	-	CATSASGSADTQYF	TGTGCCACCAGTGCTAGCGGGAGTGCAGATACGCAGTATTTT
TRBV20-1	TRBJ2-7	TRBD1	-	CSARGQGLTEQYF	TGCAGTGCAAGGGGACAGGGTCTCACCGAGCAGTACTTC
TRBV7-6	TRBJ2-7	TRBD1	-	CASSWRPPGQGTYEQYF	TGTGCCAGCAGCTGGCGACCCCCCGGACAGGGGACCTACGAGCAGTACTTC
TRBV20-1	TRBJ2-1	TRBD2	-	CSARPLAVSYNEQFF	TGCAGTGCTCGCCCCCTAGCGGTCTCCTACAATGAGCAGTTCTTC
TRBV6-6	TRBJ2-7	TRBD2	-	CASSTTSGPTYEQYF	TGTGCCAGCAGCACTACTAGCGGGCCTACCTACGAGCAGTACTTC
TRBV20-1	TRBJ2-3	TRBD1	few	CSASDTGTGLTDTQYF	TGCAGTGCTAGCGATACCGGGACAGGGTTGACAGATACGCAGTATTTT
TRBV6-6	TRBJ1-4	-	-	CASSRGANEKLFF	TGTGCCAGCAGCCGGGGGGCCAATGAAAAACTGTTTTTT
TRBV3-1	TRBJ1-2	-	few	CASSQLLRPGTDSGYTF	TGTGCCAGCAGCCAACTCCTAAGGCCCGGGACCGATTCTGGCTACACCTTC
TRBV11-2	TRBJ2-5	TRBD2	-	CASSLDLGLAGQETQYF	TGTGCCAGCAGCTTAGATTTGGGACTAGCGGGCCAAGAGACCCAGTACTTC
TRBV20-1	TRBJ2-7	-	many	CSAYGPHYEQYF	TGCAGTGCCTATGGACCGCACTACGAGCAGTACTTC
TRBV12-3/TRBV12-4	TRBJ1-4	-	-	CASSWSSFNEKLFF	TGTGCCAGCAGTTGGAGCAGTTTTAATGAAAAACTGTTTTTT
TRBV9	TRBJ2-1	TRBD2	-	CASAQGLADYNEQFF	TGTGCCTCCGCCCAGGGACTAGCGGACTACAATGAGCAGTTCTTC
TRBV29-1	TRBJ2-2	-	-	CSVQLGTHTGELFF	TGCAGCGTGCAGTTGGGCACTCACACCGGGGAGCTGTTTTTT
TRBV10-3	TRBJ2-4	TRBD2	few	CAISEYVAGGPENIQYF	TGTGCCATCAGTGAGTACGTCGCGGGAGGGCCGGAAAACATTCAGTACTTC
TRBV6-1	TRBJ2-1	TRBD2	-	CASSRTGTSGNEQFF	TGTGCCAGCAGCAGAACAGGGACTAGCGGCAATGAGCAGTTCTTC
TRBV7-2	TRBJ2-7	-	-	CASSLGTDTYEQYF	TGTGCCAGCAGCTTAGGGACAGATACCTACGAGCAGTACTTC
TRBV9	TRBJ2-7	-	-	CASSAWDSSYEQYF	TGTGCCAGCAGCGCTTGGGACTCCTCCTACGAGCAGTACTTC
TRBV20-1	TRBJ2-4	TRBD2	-	CSARTGLAGENIQYF	TGCAGTGCTCGAACCGGACTAGCGGGGGAAAACATTCAGTACTTC
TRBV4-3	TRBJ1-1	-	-	CASSQESRMNTEAFF	TGCGCCAGCAGCCAAGAGAGCAGGATGAACACTGAAGCTTTCTTT
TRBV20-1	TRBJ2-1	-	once	CSAGRTTIGNEQFF	TGCAGTGCGGGGAGGACTACGATCGGCAATGAGCAGTTCTTC
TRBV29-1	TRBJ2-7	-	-	CSAVWARGNEQYF	TGCAGCGCCGTATGGGCCCGTGGGAACGAGCAGTACTTC
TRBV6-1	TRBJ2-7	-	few	CASSDLNPNEQYF	TGTGCCAGCAGTGATCTCAACCCCAACGAGCAGTACTTC
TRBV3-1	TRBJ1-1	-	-	CASSQGGGATEAFF	TGTGCCAGCAGCCAGGGTGGGGGGGCGACTGAAGCTTTCTTT
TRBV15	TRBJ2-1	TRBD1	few	CATTTGTDYNEQFF	TGTGCCACCACCACCGGGACAGACTACAATGAGCAGTTCTTC
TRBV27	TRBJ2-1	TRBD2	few	CASSLGLAGPRYNEQFF	TGTGCCAGCAGTTTGGGACTAGCGGGTCCTCGCTACAATGAGCAGTTCTTC
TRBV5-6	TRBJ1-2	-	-	CASSLGTLGHGYTF	TGTGCCAGCAGCTTGGGGACTCTGGGGCATGGCTACACCTTC
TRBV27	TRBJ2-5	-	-	CASSFPPTQYF	TGTGCCAGCAGTTTCCCGCCGACCCAGTACTTC
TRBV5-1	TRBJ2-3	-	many	CASSLDRITDTQYF	TGTGCCAGCAGTTTGGATCGGATCACAGATACGCAGTATTTT
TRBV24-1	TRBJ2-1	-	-	CATSFGNEQFF	TGTGCCACCTCCTTTGGGAATGAGCAGTTCTTC
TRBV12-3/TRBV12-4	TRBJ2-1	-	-	CASSPTNEVEQFF	TGTGCCAGCAGTCCTACTAACGAGGTTGAGCAGTTCTTC
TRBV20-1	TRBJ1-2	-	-	CSALQDGYTF	TGCAGTGCCCTTCAAGATGGCTACACCTTC
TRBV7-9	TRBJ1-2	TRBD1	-	CASSERQGNYGYTF	TGTGCCAGCAGCGAACGACAGGGAAACTATGGCTACACCTTC
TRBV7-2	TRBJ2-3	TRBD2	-	CASSPRGGATQYF	TGTGCCAGCAGCCCCCGCGGGGGAGCTACGCAGTATTTT
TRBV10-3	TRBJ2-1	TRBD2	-	CAISLNPRLAGEGISYNEQFF	TGTGCCATCAGCCTAAACCCTAGACTAGCGGGAGAGGGAATCTCCTACAATGAGCAGTTCTTC
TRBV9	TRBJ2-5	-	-	CASSVAGRQETQYF	TGTGCCAGCAGCGTAGCGGGGAGGCAAGAGACCCAGTACTTC